The 27 T cell receptor beta chains below were found in one sample sequenced in a study of blood T cell repertoires in COVID-19. Clones were read by immunoSEQ multiplex PCR, and TCRdb kept only the in-frame ones, dropping some. This table holds over 100,000 clones, about 91% found once. The sample comprised peripheral blood. The receptors shown here come from a human donor in a cohort sampled during active COVID-19.

The chain employs TRBV11-2 and TRBJ2-7; 7 bases align to TRBD1. The junction had 9 bases not matched to a gene; V was cut back by 5 bases and J by 5 bases. Germline V gives CDR1 SGHAT, CDR2 FQNNGV. The CDR3 has 14 amino acids. The CDR3 bases are TGTGCCAGCAGCACCCGGACAGGACAGGACGAGCAGTACTTC. Translated, it gives CASSTRTGQDEQYF.

In this sample, this clone turned up a few times. The rearrangement joins TRBV9 to TRBJ1-1, with 10 bases fitting TRBD1. This CDR3 comprises 17 residues. Losses at the gene ends were 2 bases for V and 1 base for J; bases not matched to a gene: 8. Germline assignment: CDR1 SGDLS and CDR2 YYNGEE. The DNA for the CDR3 is TGTGCCAGCAGCGTGCCTTGGGACAGGGGAGGGAACACTGAAGCTTTCTTT. Its translation is CASSVPWDRGGNTEAFF.

The V and J genes are TRBV18 and TRBJ1-1; 9 nucleotides line up with TRBD1. J gave up 5 bases and V 3 bases, and 7 bases lay outside the gene matches. Germline values: CDR1 KGHSH, CDR2 LQKENI. The length of the CDR3 is 15 residues. CDR3 in amino acids: CASSPRQGVKTEAFF. For the CDR3, the DNA is TGTGCCAGCTCACCGCGACAGGGGGTAAAAACTGAAGCTTTCTTT.

The chain employs TRBV2 and TRBJ1-3; tentative D call: TRBD1 (6 bases). Germline V gene sequence: CDR1 SNHLY, CDR2 FYNNEI. The CDR3 totals 18 residues. Trimming removed 2 bases at V and 3 bases at J, with 20 bases between. The CDR3 sequence is CASSEWGGAASRGNTIYF. CDR3 DNA: TGTGCCAGCAGTGAATGGGGGGGGGCAGCCAGCCGTGGAAACACCATATATTTT.

The chain carries TRBV9 and TRBJ2-1, with D uncertain. V lost 3 bases, J lost 8 bases, and 18 bases lay in between. Germline lookup yields CDR1 SGDLS and CDR2 YYNGEE. The CDR3 loop spans 15 amino acids. CDR3 sequence (DNA): TGTGCCAGCAGCGCCCTTACCCTAGTTGGCGATGAGCAGTTCTTC. Translation gives CASSALTLVGDEQFF.

The rearrangement joins TRBV5-1 to TRBJ1-1; 9 positions match TRBD1. Trimming at V came to 3 bases and at J to 4 bases, leaving 4 bases not matched to a gene. Germline assignment: CDR1 SGHRS and CDR2 YFSETQ. CDR3 length: 14 residues. The CDR3 sequence is CASSWTDRGTEAFF. The CDR3 DNA sequence: TGCGCCAGCAGCTGGACGGACAGGGGCACTGAAGCTTTCTTT.

This sequence joins TRBV6-2 or TRBV6-3 and TRBJ1-1, with a possible D match to TRBD1 (6 bases). The CDR3 contains 16 residues. Germline V gene data show CDR1 as MNHEY and CDR2 as SVGEGT. V was cut by 3 bases and J by 0 bases, with 14 bases left in between. CDR3 sequence: CASSYNREKMNTEAFF. Here the CDR3 DNA reads TGTGCCAGCAGTTATAACAGGGAGAAAATGAACACTGAAGCTTTCTTT.

V and J are TRBV27 and TRBJ2-1, with TRBD2 identical over 9 bases. Trimming at V came to 5 bases and at J to 8 bases, leaving 16 bases not matched to a gene. The CDR3 sequence is 17 residues long. The germline V gene has CDR1 MNHEY and CDR2 SMNVEV (reference sequence). The chain's CDR3 is CASSLIQAGGSWYEQFF. The CDR3 bases are TGTGCCAGCAGTCTTATTCAAGCGGGAGGTTCATGGTATGAGCAGTTCTTC.

The V call is TRBV6-6, the J call TRBJ2-2, with D unclear. V was clipped by 3 bases and J by 6 bases, with 8 bases between them. CDR3 length: 13 amino acids. The germline CDR1 and CDR2 sequences are MNHNY and SVGAGI (reference sequence). For the CDR3, the DNA is TGTGCCAGCAGTTATGAGCAGGCCGGGGAGCTGTTTTTT. Residues: CASSYEQAGELFF.

The CDR3 DNA is TGTGCCACCTCCCAGGGCGGAAACATTCAGTACTTC. Its protein product is CATSQGGNIQYF. V gene TRBV27 combines with J gene TRBJ2-4; D possibly corresponds to TRBD1 (5 bases). The CDR3 runs 12 residues. V lost 10 bases to trimming and J lost 6 bases, with 13 bases between them. Germline V CDR1 and CDR2: MNHEY, SMNVEV (reference sequence).

The V and J genes are TRBV29-1 and TRBJ2-1; D gene ambiguous. CDR1 and CDR2 from the germline V gene are SQVTM and ANQGSEA. Between the trimmed V and J ends, which lost 8 bases and 6 bases, there was a span of 11 bases. The CDR3 sequence is 11 residues long. The CDR3 DNA reads as TGCAGCTTAATGGCCCTCAATGAGCAGTTCTTC. Protein product: CSLMALNEQFF.

The chain is built from TRBV11-3 and TRBJ2-5; tentative D call: TRBD1 (5 bases). CDR3 length: 15 amino acids. Germline assignment: CDR1 SGHNT and CDR2 YENEEA. V was pared by 6 bases and J by 1 base, with 15 bases between. The DNA for the CDR3 is TGTGCCAGCAGTTCATTCAACGACAGCCAAGAGACCCAGTACTTC. Residues: CASSSFNDSQETQYF.

The V and J genes are TRBV30 and TRBJ2-1; D may be TRBD2 (5 bases). Trimming took 0 bases from V and 2 from J, leaving 11 bases between them. The CDR3 runs to 15 residues. CDR1 GTSNPN and CDR2 SVGIG come from the germline V gene (reference sequence). The chain's CDR3 is CAWSVVEGPYNEQFF. The CDR3 nucleotides are TGTGCCTGGAGTGTAGTAGAGGGCCCCTACAATGAGCAGTTCTTC.

The chain is built from TRBV6-4 and TRBJ1-2; 12 positions match TRBD1. Trimming removed 6 bases from V and 8 bases from J; junction bases left unmatched: 13. The germline CDR1 and CDR2 sequences are MRHNA and SNTAGT. The CDR3 contains 16 residues. CDR3 loop: CASSPDPGQGASGYTF. CDR3 in DNA: TGTGCCAGCAGCCCCGATCCGGGACAGGGGGCTTCCGGCTACACCTTC.

J is TRBJ1-1 and V is TRBV5-1, with 8 bases fitting TRBD1. V lost 3 bases, J lost 3 bases, and 16 bases stayed unmatched. In germline, CDR1 is SGHRS, CDR2 YFSETQ. This CDR3 region has 18 residues. Here the CDR3 reads CASSSRKGTGPTYTEAFF. The CDR3 DNA reads as TGCGCCAGCAGCTCGCGGAAGGGGACAGGACCCACTTACACTGAAGCTTTCTTT. The full variable domain, its missing parts supplied by reference TRBV5-1 and TRBJ1-1, is KAGVTQTPRYLIKTRGQQVTLSCSPISGHRSVSWYQQTPGQGLQFLFEYFSETQRNKGNFPGRFSGRQFSNSRSEMNVSTLELGDSALYLCASSSRKGTGPTYTEAFFGQGTRLTVV.

The chain is built from TRBV7-2 and TRBJ1-3; maybe TRBD1 (6 bases). This CDR3 has 13 amino acids. Trimming left V 1 base short and J 8 bases short, with 9 bases between. Germline loops: CDR1 SGHTA, CDR2 FQGNSA. The CDR3 sequence is CASSLGGGYTIYF. CDR3 nucleotides: TGTGCCAGCAGCTTAGGAGGGGGATACACCATATATTTT. Full variable domain (outside the CDR3, taken from reference TRBV7-2 and TRBJ1-3): GAGVSQSPSNKVTEKGKDVELRCDPISGHTALYWYRQSLGQGLEFLIYFQGNSAPDKSGLPSDRFSAERTGGSVSTLTIQRTQQEDSAVYLCASSLGGGYTIYFGEGSWLTVV.

The J gene is TRBJ2-4, the V gene TRBV14; 14 nucleotides align to TRBD2. The germline CDR1 and CDR2 sequences are SGHDN and FVKESK. This CDR3 is built from 18 residues. J gave up 5 bases and V 4 bases, and 10 bases lay outside the gene matches. The CDR3, as DNA: TGTGCCAGCAGCCGACTAGCGGGAGGGCCGGGGAAGGAAAACATTCAGTACTTC. Its protein is CASSRLAGGPGKENIQYF.

V is TRBV9 and J is TRBJ2-3, with a weak D call TRBD2 (6 bases). Deletions cut 0 bases from V and 5 bases from J, with 16 bases between. The germline gives CDR1 SGDLS, CDR2 YYNGEE. This CDR3 spans 16 amino acids. CDR3 DNA: TGTGCCAGCAGCGTAGACCCGGCGGGGTCAAAAGATACGCAGTATTTT. This translates into CASSVDPAGSKDTQYF.

The chain carries TRBV7-2 and TRBJ2-4, with D possibly being TRBD1 (5 bases). Germline V gene data show CDR1 as SGHTA and CDR2 as FQGNSA. The CDR3 covers 16 residues. V lost 4 bases and J 7 bases, leaving 20 bases between the germline ends. The CDR3 DNA reads TGTGCCAGCAGCTATAAGGGGTACCCCAGGCAGAACATTCAGTACTTC. It codes for CASSYKGYPRQNIQYF.

The chain links TRBV4-1 to TRBJ2-7, with D possibly matching TRBD1 (6 bases). The germline CDR1 and CDR2 sequences are MGHRA and YSYEKL. V lost 4 bases and J 6 bases, leaving 22 bases between the germline ends. This CDR3 region has 16 residues. The CDR3 nucleotides read TGCGCCAGCAGCCCCCCGCTGCAGAGGGGGACGGGCGAGCAGTACTTC. It specifies CASSPPLQRGTGEQYF.

This chain connects TRBV4-3 to TRBJ2-7, with TRBD2 identical over 7 bases. Germline CDR1 reads LGHNA; CDR2 reads YSLEER. The junction had 4 bases not matched to a gene; V was cut back by 1 base and J by 4 bases. The CDR3 covers 14 residues. DNA for the CDR3: TGCGCCAGCAGCCAAGGGGAGGGGAGATACGAGCAGTACTTC. Protein: CASSQGEGRYEQYF.

The chain employs TRBV18 and TRBJ2-1; 8 nucleotides line up with TRBD2. Germline CDR1 and CDR2: KGHSH and LQKENI. CDR3 length: 16 amino acids. The V gene end was trimmed by 6 bases and the J gene end by 0 bases; junction bases not matched to a gene: 7. As DNA, the CDR3 is TGTGCCAGCTCTATCCCAGGGACTAGCTCCTACAATGAGCAGTTCTTC. Its translation: CASSIPGTSSYNEQFF. Based on the CDR3 plus reference TRBV18 and TRBJ2-1, the full variable domain is NAGVMQNPRHLVRRRGQEARLRCSPMKGHSHVYWYRQLPEEGLKFMVYLQKENIIDESGMPKERFSAEFPKEGPSILRIQQVVRGDSAAYFCASSIPGTSSYNEQFFGPGTRLTVL.

In DNA form, the CDR3 reads TGCGCCAGCAGTTTCGGACTAGCGGGTCCCTACGAGCAGTACTTC. This encodes CASSFGLAGPYEQYF. The chain links TRBV5-1 to TRBJ2-7; TRBD2 aligns across 11 bases. The CDR3 runs 15 residues. In germline, CDR1 is SGHRS, CDR2 YFSETQ. The ends lost 5 bases at V and 2 bases at J; junction bases unmatched: 6.

This chain joins TRBV6-2 or TRBV6-3 and TRBJ2-1; D not resolved. V lost 5 bases, J lost 8 bases, and 7 bases lay in between. CDR3 length: 11 amino acids. Germline V gene lookup returns CDR1 MNHEY and CDR2 SVGEGT. The CDR3 is CASSQQYEQFF. CDR3 DNA sequence: TGTGCCAGCAGTCAACAATATGAGCAGTTCTTC.

V is TRBV4-3 and J is TRBJ1-2; D uncertain. The V and J ends lost 4 bases and 3 bases respectively, with 3 bases between them. The CDR3 is 11 amino acids. Looked up from germline, CDR1 is LGHNA and CDR2 is YSLEER. CDR3 region: CASSRDYGYTF. The CDR3 nucleotides read TGCGCCAGCAGCCGAGACTATGGCTACACCTTC.

V is TRBV5-4 and J is TRBJ1-1, with 10 nucleotides matching TRBD1. With 3 bases clipped from V and 5 bases from J, the junction kept 4 bases outside the gene matches. CDR3 size: 14 residues. Germline assignment: CDR1 SGHNT and CDR2 YYREEE (reference sequence). CDR3 in DNA: TGTGCCAGCAGCTACATGGACAGGGGGACTGAAGCTTTCTTT. Its translation is CASSYMDRGTEAFF.

The rearrangement links TRBV5-1 to TRBJ1-6; the match to TRBD1 covers 11 bases. The germline V gene has CDR1 SGHRS and CDR2 YFSETQ. The CDR3 is 16 amino acids. J gave up 6 bases and V 3 bases, and 5 bases lay outside the gene matches. CDR3 sequence reads: CASSSRTGGSNSPLHF. DNA for the CDR3: TGCGCCAGCAGCTCAAGGACAGGGGGCTCTAATTCACCCCTCCACTTT.